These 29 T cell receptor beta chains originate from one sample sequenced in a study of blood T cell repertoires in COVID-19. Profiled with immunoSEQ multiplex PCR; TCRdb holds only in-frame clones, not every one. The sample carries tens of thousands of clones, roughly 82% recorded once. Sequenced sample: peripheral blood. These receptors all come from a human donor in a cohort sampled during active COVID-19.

The CDR3 sequence: CASSSRGPNYGYTF. As DNA, the CDR3 is TGTGCCAGCAGCTCTCGAGGTCCTAACTATGGCTACACCTTC. This sequence joins TRBV11-2 and TRBJ1-2; no clear D. The CDR3 is 14 amino acids. The germline CDR1 and CDR2 sequences are SGHAT and FQNNGV. V was pared by 4 bases and J by 0 bases, with 9 bases between.

The CDR3 region has the DNA TGTGCCAGCAGTTCTTCCGCGGGGAATTCACCCCTCCACTTT. It encodes CASSSSAGNSPLHF. The genes are TRBV7-9 and TRBJ1-6; D is unclear. This CDR3 is 14 amino acids long. The ends were cut back, 6 bases at V and 7 bases at J, with 13 bases in the middle. The germline gives CDR1 SEHNR, CDR2 FQNEAQ (reference sequence).

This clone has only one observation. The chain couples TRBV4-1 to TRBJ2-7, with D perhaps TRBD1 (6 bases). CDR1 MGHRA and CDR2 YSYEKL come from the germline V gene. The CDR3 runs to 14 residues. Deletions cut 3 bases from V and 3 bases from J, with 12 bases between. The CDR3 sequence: CASSQSGTFYEQYF. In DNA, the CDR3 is TGCGCCAGCAGCCAGTCCGGGACATTCTACGAGCAGTACTTC.

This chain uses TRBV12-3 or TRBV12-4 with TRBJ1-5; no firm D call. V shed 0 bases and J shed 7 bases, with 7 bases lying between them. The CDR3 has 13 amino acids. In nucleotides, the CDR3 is TGTGCCAGCAGTTTAGCGGAGGGCCAGCCCCAGCATTTT. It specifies CASSLAEGQPQHF.

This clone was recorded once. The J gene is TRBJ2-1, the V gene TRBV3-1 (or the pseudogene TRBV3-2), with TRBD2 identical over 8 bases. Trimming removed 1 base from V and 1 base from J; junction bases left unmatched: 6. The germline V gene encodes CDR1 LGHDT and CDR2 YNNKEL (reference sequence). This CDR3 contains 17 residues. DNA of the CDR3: TGTGCCAGCAGCCAAGTGGCTAGCGGGCTTTCCTACAATGAGCAGTTCTTC. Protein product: CASSQVASGLSYNEQFF.

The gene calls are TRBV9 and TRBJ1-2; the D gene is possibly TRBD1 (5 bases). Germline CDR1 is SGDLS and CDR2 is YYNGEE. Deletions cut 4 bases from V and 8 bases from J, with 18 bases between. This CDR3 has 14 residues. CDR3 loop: CASSYLGTLGGYTF. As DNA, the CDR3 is TGTGCCAGCAGCTATCTAGGGACTTTGGGAGGCTACACCTTC.

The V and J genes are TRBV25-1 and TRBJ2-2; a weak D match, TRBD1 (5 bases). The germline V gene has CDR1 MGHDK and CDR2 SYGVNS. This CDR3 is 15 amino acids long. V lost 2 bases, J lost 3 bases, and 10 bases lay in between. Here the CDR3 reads CASSEPQGYTGELFF. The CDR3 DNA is TGTGCCAGCAGTGAACCCCAGGGCTACACCGGGGAGCTGTTTTTT.

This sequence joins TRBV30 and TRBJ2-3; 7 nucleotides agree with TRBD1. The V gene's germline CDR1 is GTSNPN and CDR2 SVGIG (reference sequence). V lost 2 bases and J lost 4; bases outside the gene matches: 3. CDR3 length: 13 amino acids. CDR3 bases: TGTGCCTGGAGTAGACAGGGCGCAGATACGCAGTATTTT. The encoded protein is CAWSRQGADTQYF. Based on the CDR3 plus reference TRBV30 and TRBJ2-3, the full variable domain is SQTIHQWPATLVQPVGSPLSLECTVEGTSNPNLYWYRQAAGRGLQLLFYSVGIGQISSEVPQNLSASRPQDRQFILSSKKLLLSDSGFYLCAWSRQGADTQYFGPGTRLTVL.

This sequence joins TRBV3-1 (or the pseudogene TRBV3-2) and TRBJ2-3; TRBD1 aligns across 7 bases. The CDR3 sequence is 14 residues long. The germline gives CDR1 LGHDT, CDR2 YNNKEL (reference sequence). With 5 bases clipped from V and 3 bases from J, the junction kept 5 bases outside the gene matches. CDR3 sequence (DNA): TGTGCCAGCAGCTCTCGACAGGGAACAGATACGCAGTATTTT. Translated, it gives CASSSRQGTDTQYF.

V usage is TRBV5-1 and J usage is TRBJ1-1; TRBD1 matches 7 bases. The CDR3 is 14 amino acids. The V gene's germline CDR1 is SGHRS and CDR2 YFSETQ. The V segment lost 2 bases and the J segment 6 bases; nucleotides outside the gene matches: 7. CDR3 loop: CASSFTDRWAEAFF. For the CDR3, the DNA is TGCGCCAGCAGCTTTACGGACAGGTGGGCTGAAGCTTTCTTT. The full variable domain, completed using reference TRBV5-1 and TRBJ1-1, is KAGVTQTPRYLIKTRGQQVTLSCSPISGHRSVSWYQQTPGQGLQFLFEYFSETQRNKGNFPGRFSGRQFSNSRSEMNVSTLELGDSALYLCASSFTDRWAEAFFGQGTRLTVV.

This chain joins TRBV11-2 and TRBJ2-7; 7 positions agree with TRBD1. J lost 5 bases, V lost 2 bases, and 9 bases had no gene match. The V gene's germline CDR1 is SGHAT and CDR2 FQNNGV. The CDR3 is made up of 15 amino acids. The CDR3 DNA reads TGTGCCAGCAGCTTACTGACAGGGTATGCCCACGAGCAGTACTTC. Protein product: CASSLLTGYAHEQYF.

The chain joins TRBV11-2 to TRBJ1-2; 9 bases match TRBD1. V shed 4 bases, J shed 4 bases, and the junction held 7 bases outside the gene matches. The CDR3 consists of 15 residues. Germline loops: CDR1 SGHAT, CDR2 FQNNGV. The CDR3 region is CASSSLDRGIYGYTF. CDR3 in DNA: TGTGCCAGCAGCTCCCTTGACAGGGGGATCTATGGCTACACCTTC.

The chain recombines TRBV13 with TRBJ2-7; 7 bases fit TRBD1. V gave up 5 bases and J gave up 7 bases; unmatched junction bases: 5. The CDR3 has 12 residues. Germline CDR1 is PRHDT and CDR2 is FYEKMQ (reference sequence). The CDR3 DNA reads TGTGCCAGCAGCCCGGGACAGCTAGAGCAGTACTTC. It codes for CASSPGQLEQYF.

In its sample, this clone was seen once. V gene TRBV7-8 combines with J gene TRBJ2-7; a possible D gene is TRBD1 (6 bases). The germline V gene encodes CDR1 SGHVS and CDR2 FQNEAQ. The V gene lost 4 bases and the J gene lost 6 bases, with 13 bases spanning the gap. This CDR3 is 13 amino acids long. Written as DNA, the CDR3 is TGTGCCAGCAGCTCGATCCCGGACAGCGAGCAGTACTTC. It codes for CASSSIPDSEQYF.

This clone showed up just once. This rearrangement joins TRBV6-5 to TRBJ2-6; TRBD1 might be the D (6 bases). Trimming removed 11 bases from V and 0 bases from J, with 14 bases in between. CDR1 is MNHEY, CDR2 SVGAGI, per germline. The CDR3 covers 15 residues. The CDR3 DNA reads TGTGCCTCCAGGGGACAACTCTCTGGGGCCAACGTCCTGACTTTC. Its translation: CASRGQLSGANVLTF.

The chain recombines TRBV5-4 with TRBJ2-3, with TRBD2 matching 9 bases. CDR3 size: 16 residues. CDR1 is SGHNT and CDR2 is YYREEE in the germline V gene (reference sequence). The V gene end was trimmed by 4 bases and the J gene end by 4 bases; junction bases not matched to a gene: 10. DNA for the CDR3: TGTGCCAGCAGCCGTTCCGGAGGCGGGGGGGCAGATACGCAGTATTTT. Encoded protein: CASSRSGGGGADTQYF.

This chain's CDR3 is CASSPQGAGTEAFF. CDR3 DNA: TGTGCCAGTAGTCCGCAGGGGGCGGGCACTGAAGCTTTCTTT. The chain joins TRBV19 to TRBJ1-1; TRBD1 agrees at 8 bases. CDR3 length: 14 residues. Germline assignment: CDR1 LNHDA and CDR2 SQIVND (reference sequence). V was pared by 5 bases and J by 4 bases, with 6 bases of the junction left unmatched.

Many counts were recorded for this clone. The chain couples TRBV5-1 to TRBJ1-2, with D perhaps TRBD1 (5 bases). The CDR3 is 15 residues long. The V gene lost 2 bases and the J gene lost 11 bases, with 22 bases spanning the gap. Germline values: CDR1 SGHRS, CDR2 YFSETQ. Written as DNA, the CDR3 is TGCGCCAGCAGCTTACGTGAAGGGGCCCTACGGGGGTACACCTTC. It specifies CASSLREGALRGYTF. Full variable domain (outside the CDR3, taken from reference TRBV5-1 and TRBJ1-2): KAGVTQTPRYLIKTRGQQVTLSCSPISGHRSVSWYQQTPGQGLQFLFEYFSETQRNKGNFPGRFSGRQFSNSRSEMNVSTLELGDSALYLCASSLREGALRGYTFGSGTRLTVV.

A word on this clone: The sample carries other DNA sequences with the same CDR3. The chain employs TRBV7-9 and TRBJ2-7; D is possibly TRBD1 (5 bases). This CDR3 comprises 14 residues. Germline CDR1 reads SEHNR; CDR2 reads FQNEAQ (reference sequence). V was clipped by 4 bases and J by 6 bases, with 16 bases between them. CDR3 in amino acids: CASSSTRDWGEQYF. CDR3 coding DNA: TGTGCCAGCAGCTCCACCAGGGATTGGGGCGAGCAGTACTTC.

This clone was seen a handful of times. The CDR3 is CASRVGQGAGYEQYF. The DNA of the CDR3 is TGTGCCAGCAGAGTCGGGCAGGGGGCGGGGTACGAGCAGTACTTC. The chain has TRBV6-5 and TRBJ2-7, with TRBD1 identical over 8 bases. This CDR3 spans 15 amino acids. The germline gives CDR1 MNHEY, CDR2 SVGAGI. Germline trimming cut 6 bases from V and 4 bases from J; bases unmatched to any gene: 11.

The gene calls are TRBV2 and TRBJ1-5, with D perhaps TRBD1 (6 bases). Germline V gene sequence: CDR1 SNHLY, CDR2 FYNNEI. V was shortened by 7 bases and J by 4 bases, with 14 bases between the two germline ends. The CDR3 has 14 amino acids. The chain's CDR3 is CASTGRGGNQPQHF. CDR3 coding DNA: TGTGCCAGCACCGGTAGGGGGGGGAATCAGCCCCAGCATTTT.

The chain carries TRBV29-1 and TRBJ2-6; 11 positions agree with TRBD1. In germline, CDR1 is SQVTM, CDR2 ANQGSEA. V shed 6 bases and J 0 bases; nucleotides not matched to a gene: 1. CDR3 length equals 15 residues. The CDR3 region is CSVGTGGSGANVLTF. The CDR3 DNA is TGCAGCGTAGGGACAGGGGGCTCTGGGGCCAACGTCCTGACTTTC.

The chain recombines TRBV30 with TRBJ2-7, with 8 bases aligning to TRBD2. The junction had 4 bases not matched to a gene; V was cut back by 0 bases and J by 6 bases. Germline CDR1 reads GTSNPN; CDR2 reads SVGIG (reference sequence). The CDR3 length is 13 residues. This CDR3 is CAWSVHSGAEQYF. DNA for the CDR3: TGTGCCTGGAGTGTACATAGCGGGGCCGAGCAGTACTTC.

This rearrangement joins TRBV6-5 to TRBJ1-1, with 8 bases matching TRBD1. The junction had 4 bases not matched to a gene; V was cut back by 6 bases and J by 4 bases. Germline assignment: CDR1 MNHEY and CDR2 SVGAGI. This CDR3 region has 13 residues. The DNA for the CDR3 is TGTGCCAGCAGGACAGGGGTCGTCACTGAAGCTTTCTTT. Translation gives CASRTGVVTEAFF.

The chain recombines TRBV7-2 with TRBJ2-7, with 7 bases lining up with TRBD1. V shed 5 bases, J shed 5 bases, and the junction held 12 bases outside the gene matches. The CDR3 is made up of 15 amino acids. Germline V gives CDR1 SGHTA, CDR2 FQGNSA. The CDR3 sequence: CASSPDRVSIHEQYF. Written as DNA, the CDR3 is TGTGCCAGCAGCCCAGACAGGGTCTCGATCCACGAGCAGTACTTC.

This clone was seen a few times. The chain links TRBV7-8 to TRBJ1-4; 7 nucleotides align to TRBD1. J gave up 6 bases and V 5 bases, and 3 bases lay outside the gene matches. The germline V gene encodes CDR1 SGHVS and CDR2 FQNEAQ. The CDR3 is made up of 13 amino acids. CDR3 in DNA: TGTGCCAGCAGCGAAGGGACAGATGAAAAACTGTTTTTT. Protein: CASSEGTDEKLFF.

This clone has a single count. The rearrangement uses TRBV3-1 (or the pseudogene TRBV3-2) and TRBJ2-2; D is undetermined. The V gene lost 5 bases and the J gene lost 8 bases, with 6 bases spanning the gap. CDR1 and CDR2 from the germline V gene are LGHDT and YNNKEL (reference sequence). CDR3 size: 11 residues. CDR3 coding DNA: TGTGCCAGCAGCTCACTAGGGGAGCTGTTTTTT. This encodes CASSSLGELFF.

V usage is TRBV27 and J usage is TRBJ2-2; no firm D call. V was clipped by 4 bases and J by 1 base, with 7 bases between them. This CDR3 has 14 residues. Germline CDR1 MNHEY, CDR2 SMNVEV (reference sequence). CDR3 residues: CASSSTVNTGELFF. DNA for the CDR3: TGTGCCAGCAGTTCCACAGTGAACACCGGGGAGCTGTTTTTT.

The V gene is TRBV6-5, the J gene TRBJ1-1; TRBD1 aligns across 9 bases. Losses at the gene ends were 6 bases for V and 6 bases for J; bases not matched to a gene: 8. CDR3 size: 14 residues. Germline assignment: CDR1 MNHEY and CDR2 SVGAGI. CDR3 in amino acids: CASSSFDRGSEAFF. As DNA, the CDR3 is TGTGCCAGCAGCTCATTTGACAGGGGGTCTGAAGCTTTCTTT.